A single TCR beta chain is shown here with its context. Its target antigen remains unknown. No base quality values were provided; no much bigger clone lies one nucleotide off. Sequences SGHNT (CDR1) and YENEEA (CDR2) are obtained from the germline V gene. V is reduced by 5 bases and J by 0 bases, leaving a spacing of 14 bases between them. The CDR3 covers 16 residues, taking in both the cysteine and the phenylalanine. This entry keeps only the CDR3 DNA: 48 bases, framed from base 1. CD4+ T cells from unexposed donors were collected before the COVID-19 pandemic (2011-2018). After around 10 days of culture, CD4+ T cells were isolated with the EasySep CD4+ T cell isolation kit. Unexposed donor CD4+ T cells were tested for reactivity to SARS-CoV-2 S and N and four common cold coronavirus spike pools, as cell number allowed. About 2 million PBMCs per well were cultured in IMDM with roughly 5% human AB serum and 9.5 to 10 IU/ml IL-2. Half of the culture medium was replaced with fresh IL-2-containing medium on days 3 and 7. In general, every peptide culture condition was set up in three replicate wells. The leukapheresis product for the unexposed donors was obtained through commercial purchase. PBMCs were isolated from leukapheresis product or whole blood by Ficoll-Paque PLUS gradient centrifugation. PBMCs were either used fresh in the expansion assay or cryopreserved at -140 degrees C. The QIAamp Micro DNA Kit was used to extract genomic DNA from the CD4+ T cells.

These data come from a study of CD4 T cells in relation to SARS-CoV-2 and coronaviruses (dated by TCRdb to about 2021). Broadly, across the study: The ViraFEST assay cultured PBMCs with antigen for roughly 11 days, then sequenced TCR beta CDR3s to find antigen-specific clonal expansions. An HIV-1 Nef peptide pool or a culture without peptide was used as the negative reference condition. A different, Illumina-based TCR-beta assay was used to sequence expansion assays from other donors in the study. The Adaptive Biotechnologies TCR-sequencing kit was used to sequence samples from a few pre-COVID donors and the naive versus memory experiments, while other data came from Illumina-based sequencing. At the level of individual TCR clonotypes, the study measured memory CD4+ T cell crossreactivity between SARS-CoV-2 spike protein and common cold coronavirus spike proteins. Patient-derived lymphoblastoid cell lines were used to map the HLA restriction of shared crossreactive spike epitopes.

Overall study outcomes, separate from this receptor: Around 65% of donors had memory CD4+ clonotypes that crossrecognized SARS-CoV-2 and at least one common cold coronavirus spike. Small numbers of patients and of tested TCRs were a limitation of the study. Crossreactive clones showed significantly weaker SARS-CoV-2-driven expansion than monoreactive clones, consistent with antigenic imprinting. No donor contributed both pre-pandemic and post-infection samples, which limited tracing the source of pre-existing responses. Crossreactivity analysis centred on spike protein, so crossreactivity against other viral proteins was not assessed.

Library creation used the immunoSEQ multiplex PCR assay. The authors' analysis ran thus. During preprocessing, nonproductive sequences were discarded, as were any CDR3s that did not begin with C, did not end with F or W, or were shorter than 7 amino acids. Antigen-specific clonotypes were called with the MANAFEST web app, based on expansion relative to reference and other culture wells. A clone counted as positive if significantly expanded in 2 of 3 replicate wells versus the reference culture at FDR below 0.05. To be called positive, a clone also had to show significant expansion compared with every other tandem well and an odds ratio greater than 5. Pairwise Levenshtein distance, computed with the stringdist R package after three terminal residues were trimmed from each end, was used as the measure of CDR3 homology. TCRdb obtained this table from immuneACCESS and retained in-frame rearrangements with V and J assigned. These tables miss some clones; where compared with another copy, unresolved V genes account for less than half of the shortfall, and the remainder is unexplained. Clone size and the V and J calls come from that table; the DNA yielded D and trimming. The sample yields some 19,000 clones; roughly 80% were counted once. The top ten clones comprise approximately 16% of the sample.

Sample: CD4+ T cells from PBMCs, cultured in vitro. This TCR was sampled from a human donor in good health. The chain links TRBV11-3 with TRBJ2-1; perhaps TRBD1 is the D gene, with 6 bases matching. The CDR3 reads CASSKGQTSSYNEQFF. Here is the DNA: TGTGCCAGCAGCAAAGGACAGACGAGCTCCTACAATGAGCAGTTCTTC. Extended through the reference TRBV11-3 and TRBJ2-1 proteins, this CDR3 yields the full variable domain: EAGVVQSPRYKIIEKKQPVAFWCNPISGHNTLYWYLQNLGQGPELLIRYENEEAVDDSQLPKDRFSAERLKGVDSTLKIQPAELGDSAVYLCASSKGQTSSYNEQFFGPGTRLTVL.